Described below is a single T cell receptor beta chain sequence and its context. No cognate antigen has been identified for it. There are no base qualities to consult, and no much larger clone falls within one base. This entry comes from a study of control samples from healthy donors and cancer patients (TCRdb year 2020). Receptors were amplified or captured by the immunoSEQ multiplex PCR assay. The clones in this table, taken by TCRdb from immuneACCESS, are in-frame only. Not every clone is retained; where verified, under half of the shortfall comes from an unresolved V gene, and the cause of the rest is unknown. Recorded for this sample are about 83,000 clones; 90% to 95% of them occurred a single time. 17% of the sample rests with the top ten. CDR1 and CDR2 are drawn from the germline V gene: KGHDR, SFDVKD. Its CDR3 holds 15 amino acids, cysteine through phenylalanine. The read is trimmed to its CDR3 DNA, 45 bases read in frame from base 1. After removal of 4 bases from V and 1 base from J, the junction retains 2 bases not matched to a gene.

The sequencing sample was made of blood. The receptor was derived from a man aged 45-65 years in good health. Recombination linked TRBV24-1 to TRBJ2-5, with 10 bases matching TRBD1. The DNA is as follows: TGTGCCACCAGTGACGGACAGGGGGTCCAAGAGACCCAGTACTTC. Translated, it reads CATSDGQGVQETQYF.